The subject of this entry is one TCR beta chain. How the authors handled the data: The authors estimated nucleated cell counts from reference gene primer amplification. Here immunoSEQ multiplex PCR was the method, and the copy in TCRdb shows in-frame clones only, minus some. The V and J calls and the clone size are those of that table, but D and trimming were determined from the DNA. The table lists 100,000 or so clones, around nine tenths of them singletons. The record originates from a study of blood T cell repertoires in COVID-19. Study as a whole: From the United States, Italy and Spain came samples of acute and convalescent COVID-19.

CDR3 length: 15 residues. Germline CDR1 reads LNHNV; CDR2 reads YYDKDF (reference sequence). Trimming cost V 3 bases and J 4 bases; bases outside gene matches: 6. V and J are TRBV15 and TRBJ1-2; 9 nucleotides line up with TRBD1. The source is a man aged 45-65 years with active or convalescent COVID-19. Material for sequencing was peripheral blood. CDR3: CATSRTDRGGYGYTF. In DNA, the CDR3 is TGTGCCACCAGCAGGACGGACAGGGGCGGCTATGGCTACACCTTC.